This T cell receptor beta chain was captured by sequencing in a study of blood T cells in healthy people across ages. This CDR3 region has 15 residues. Germline CDR1 is SGHDN and CDR2 is FVKESK. Trimming removed 8 bases from V and 3 bases from J, with 17 bases in between. Primed by a sample-barcoded 5' primer and a J-beta primer mix, a second PCR proceeded for roughly 7 to 11 cycles. TCRdb re-derived calls from the 5' RACE reads in MiXCR, one entry per CDR3 protein. Of 720,000 or so distinct CDR3 sequences listed, about 43% are singletons. V usage is TRBV14 and J usage is TRBJ2-1, with D possibly TRBD2 on 6 matching bases. Sample: blood. This sequence was found in an older man in good health. CDR3: CASGMGLASYNEQFF. CDR3 in DNA: TGTGCCAGCGGAATGGGGCTAGCGAGCTACAATGAGCAGTTCTTC.